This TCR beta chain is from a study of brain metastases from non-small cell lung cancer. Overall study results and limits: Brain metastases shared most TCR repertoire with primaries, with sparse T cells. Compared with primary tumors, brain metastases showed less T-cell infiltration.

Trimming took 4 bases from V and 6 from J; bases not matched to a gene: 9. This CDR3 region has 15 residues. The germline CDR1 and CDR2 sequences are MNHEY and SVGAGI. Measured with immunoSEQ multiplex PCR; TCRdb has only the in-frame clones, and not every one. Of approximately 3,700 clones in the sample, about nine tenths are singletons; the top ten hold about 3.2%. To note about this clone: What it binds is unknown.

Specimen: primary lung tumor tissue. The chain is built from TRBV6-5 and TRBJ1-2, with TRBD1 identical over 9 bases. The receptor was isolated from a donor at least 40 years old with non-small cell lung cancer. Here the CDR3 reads CASSSRDRVLNGYTF. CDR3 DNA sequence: TGTGCCAGCAGTTCCCGGGACAGGGTTTTAAATGGCTACACCTTC.